Below are 25 T cell receptor beta chains sequenced from a single sample in a study of T cell repertoires in ileal Crohn's disease. The table came from immunoSEQ multiplex PCR; TCRdb's copy has only in-frame clones and leaves some out. Here the sample spans 3,500 to 4,500 clones, about 70% being singletons. Input material: ileal tissue. Receptors were obtained from an adult with Crohn's disease.

The rearrangement joins TRBV5-1 to TRBJ1-5, with a possible D match to TRBD1 (5 bases). Germline loops: CDR1 SGHRS, CDR2 YFSETQ. CDR3 length equals 14 residues. V shed 3 bases and J shed 5 bases, with 12 bases lying between them. CDR3: CASSSLGGDQPQHF. In nucleotides, the CDR3 is TGCGCCAGCAGCTCGCTTGGGGGGGATCAGCCCCAGCATTTT.

V gene TRBV10-3 combines with J gene TRBJ1-2; D is undetermined. The CDR3 runs to 16 residues. Per the germline V gene, CDR1 is ENHRY and CDR2 is SYGVKD. The V end lost 7 bases, the J end lost 2 bases, and 20 bases lay between the germline ends. Written as DNA, the CDR3 is TGTGCCATCACTAACTCGAACGCTGATATCAACTATGGCTACACCTTC. It codes for CAITNSNADINYGYTF.

The rearrangement links TRBV2 to TRBJ2-7, with D possibly being TRBD2 (5 bases). V lost 5 bases and J lost 4, with 6 bases in between. The CDR3 has 11 residues. CDR1 SNHLY and CDR2 FYNNEI come from the germline V gene. CDR3 in amino acids: CASSRGYEQYF. The CDR3, as DNA: TGTGCCAGCAGTCGGGGTTACGAGCAGTACTTC.

The chain is built from TRBV4-2 and TRBJ1-2; no clear D gene. Deletions cut 0 bases from V and 8 bases from J, with 13 bases between. The CDR3 extends over 14 amino acids. Germline V CDR1 and CDR2: LGHNA, YNFKEQ. CDR3 protein: CASSQDNSPRGYTF. CDR3 nucleotides: TGTGCCAGCAGCCAAGATAACAGCCCCAGGGGCTACACCTTC.

The chain combines TRBV7-2 with TRBJ2-1, with 7 bases lining up with TRBD2. Germline trimming cut 4 bases from V and 7 bases from J; bases unmatched to any gene: 1. The CDR3 has 12 residues. Per the germline V gene, CDR1 is SGHTA and CDR2 is FQGNSA. CDR3 residues: CASSWGGNEQFF. The CDR3, as DNA: TGTGCCAGCAGCTGGGGGGGGAATGAGCAGTTCTTC.

Details on this clone: The junction differs from germline at one of its ends, possibly a read error. In DNA form, the CDR3 reads TGTGCCAGCAGCTTGGGTGGTAGCGGGTATCGCCAAGAGACCCAGTACTTC. The encoded protein is CASSLGGSGYRQETQYF. The V call is TRBV5-1, the J call TRBJ2-5, with TRBD2 matching 7 bases. CDR3 length: 17 amino acids. In germline, CDR1 is SGHRS, CDR2 YFSETQ.

The CDR3 loop is CSALNTEAFF. The CDR3 DNA sequence: TGCAGCGCCCTTAACACTGAAGCTTTCTTT. This chain uses TRBV29-1 with TRBJ1-1; D not certain. This CDR3 has 10 amino acids. The germline V gene encodes CDR1 SQVTM and CDR2 ANQGSEA. Trimming removed 7 bases at V and 2 bases at J, with 5 bases between.

The J gene is TRBJ2-1, the V gene TRBV2, with TRBD1 matching 9 bases. Trimming cost V 5 bases and J 4 bases; bases outside gene matches: 6. Germline V lookup: CDR1 SNHLY, CDR2 FYNNEI. The CDR3 is made up of 15 amino acids. The CDR3 DNA is TGTGCCAGCAGTCGAGACAGGGGGGTATACAATGAGCAGTTCTTC. Its protein product is CASSRDRGVYNEQFF. The full variable domain, rest sourced from reference TRBV2 and TRBJ2-1, is EPEVTQTPSHQVTQMGQEVILRCVPISNHLYFYWYRQILGQKVEFLVSFYNNEISEKSEIFDDQFSVERPDGSNFTLKIRSTKLEDSAMYFCASSRDRGVYNEQFFGPGTRLTVL.

For the CDR3, the DNA is TGTGCCAGCTCGACAGCGAGCTCCTACAATGAGCAGTTCTTC. Encoded protein: CASSTASSYNEQFF. The chain is built from TRBV2 and TRBJ2-1; possibly TRBD1 for D (5 bases). V lost 8 bases to trimming and J lost 0 bases, with 11 bases between them. This CDR3 has 14 amino acids. From germline, CDR1 is SNHLY and CDR2 FYNNEI.

The chain links TRBV5-1 to TRBJ2-6, with 8 positions matching TRBD1. V lost 0 bases and J lost 4; bases outside the gene matches: 12. CDR1 and CDR2 (germline): SGHRS, YFSETQ. The CDR3 has 19 amino acids. In nucleotides, the CDR3 is TGCGCCAGCAGCTTGGAATTGGGTCAGGGGGCGGCCGGGGCCAACGTCCTGACTTTC. Residues: CASSLELGQGAAGANVLTF.

The chain uses TRBV9 and TRBJ2-2; D possibly corresponds to TRBD2 (5 bases). Germline V CDR1 and CDR2: SGDLS, YYNGEE. This CDR3 is built from 14 residues. The V end was cut by 1 base, the J end by 6 bases, with 10 bases between. The chain's CDR3 is CASSVLGRAGELFF. The CDR3 DNA follows: TGTGCCAGCAGCGTACTCGGGCGGGCCGGGGAGCTGTTTTTT.

Comment on this clone: A much larger clone lies one base from this, so it may be a read error. This chain links TRBV7-7 with TRBJ1-6; D is unresolved. The CDR3 is 13 residues long. Germline CDR1 reads SSHAT; CDR2 reads FNYEAQ (reference sequence). V dropped 1 base and J dropped 11 bases, with 9 bases sitting between them. DNA for the CDR3: TGTGCCAGCAGCTTAGACAGAGGGCCACCCCTCCACTTT. Encoded protein: CASSLDRGPPLHF.

The chain has TRBV5-4 and TRBJ2-1; D is perhaps TRBD1 (7 bases). With 4 bases removed from V and 9 bases from J, the gap between germline ends came to 20 bases. CDR1 is SGHNT and CDR2 is YYREEE in the germline V gene (reference sequence). The CDR3 has 15 amino acids. CDR3 sequence: CASSDSNRGGSEQFF. CDR3 nucleotide sequence: TGTGCCAGCAGCGACTCTAACAGGGGAGGCAGTGAGCAGTTCTTC.

The chain uses TRBV25-1 and TRBJ2-5; D is perhaps TRBD1 (6 bases). Trimming removed 1 base at V and 4 bases at J, with 10 bases between. The CDR3 has 14 amino acids. Germline CDR1 reads MGHDK; CDR2 reads SYGVNS. The CDR3 DNA reads as TGTGCCAGCAGTGAATTCCAGGGGAGAGAGACCCAGTACTTC. Protein product: CASSEFQGRETQYF. The full variable domain, rest sourced from reference TRBV25-1 and TRBJ2-5, is EADIYQTPRYLVIGTGKKITLECSQTMGHDKMYWYQQDPGMELHLIHYSYGVNSTEKGDLSSESTVSRIRTEHFPLTLESARPSHTSQYLCASSEFQGRETQYFGPGTRLLVL.

For the CDR3, the DNA is TGTGCCAGCAGTGAGAGGCGATTTTTCAGCGGCTACACCTTC. Protein product: CASSERRFFSGYTF. The J gene is TRBJ1-2, the V gene TRBV2, with D unresolved. The CDR3 loop spans 14 amino acids. Germline V CDR1 and CDR2: SNHLY, FYNNEI. V lost 3 bases and J lost 8, with 16 bases in between.

J is TRBJ1-2 and V is TRBV30, with D possibly being TRBD1 (6 bases). The CDR3 is made up of 12 amino acids. Trimming left V 5 bases short and J 7 bases short, with 14 bases between. Germline V lookup: CDR1 GTSNPN, CDR2 SVGIG (reference sequence). CDR3 residues: CAWGGRAGGYTF. The CDR3 DNA is TGTGCCTGGGGGGGCAGGGCGGGTGGCTACACCTTC.

V usage is TRBV5-4 and J usage is TRBJ2-7, with TRBD1 identical over 8 bases. The CDR3 loop spans 14 amino acids. After removal of 4 bases from V and 3 bases from J, the junction contained 6 bases not matched to a gene. CDR1 and CDR2 from the germline V gene are SGHNT and YYREEE (reference sequence). The CDR3 loop is CASSAGTGGYEQYF. The CDR3 DNA is TGTGCCAGCAGCGCCGGGACAGGAGGCTACGAGCAGTACTTC.

In its sample, this clone was seen a few times. This rearrangement joins TRBV27 to TRBJ2-7; 11 bases line up with TRBD1. This CDR3 is 14 amino acids long. Germline lookup yields CDR1 MNHEY and CDR2 SMNVEV (reference sequence). Trimming removed 4 bases from V and 4 bases from J; junction bases left unmatched: 3. The CDR3 sequence: CASSSRDRGYEQYF. The DNA for the CDR3 is TGTGCCAGCAGTTCCCGGGACAGGGGGTACGAGCAGTACTTC.

This clone was found a few times. The gene calls are TRBV7-2 and TRBJ1-2, with 7 nucleotides matching TRBD1. V gave up 2 bases and J gave up 4 bases; unmatched junction bases: 10. CDR3 length: 16 residues. Germline assignment: CDR1 SGHTA and CDR2 FQGNSA. The CDR3 bases are TGTGCCAGCAGCTTATCTTGGACAGGCGAATTCTATGGCTACACCTTC. Its protein is CASSLSWTGEFYGYTF. The full variable domain, rest sourced from reference TRBV7-2 and TRBJ1-2, is GAGVSQSPSNKVTEKGKDVELRCDPISGHTALYWYRQSLGQGLEFLIYFQGNSAPDKSGLPSDRFSAERTGGSVSTLTIQRTQQEDSAVYLCASSLSWTGEFYGYTFGSGTRLTVV.

The chain combines TRBV6-5 with TRBJ1-2, with D perhaps TRBD1 (6 bases). The germline gives CDR1 MNHEY, CDR2 SVGAGI. The length of the CDR3 is 15 residues. V lost 0 bases and J lost 4, with 12 bases in between. The CDR3 nucleotides are TGTGCCAGCAGTTACTCTCAGGGGAGGGTCTATGGCTACACCTTC. Its translation is CASSYSQGRVYGYTF.

The V and J genes are TRBV2 and TRBJ1-2; 10 positions agree with TRBD1. V lost 7 bases and J lost 2; bases outside the gene matches: 4. Germline V lookup: CDR1 SNHLY, CDR2 FYNNEI. The length of the CDR3 is 14 residues. The CDR3 reads CASTGQGVNYGYTF. In DNA form, the CDR3 reads TGTGCCAGCACCGGACAGGGGGTGAACTATGGCTACACCTTC. Based on the CDR3 plus reference TRBV2 and TRBJ1-2, the full variable domain is EPEVTQTPSHQVTQMGQEVILRCVPISNHLYFYWYRQILGQKVEFLVSFYNNEISEKSEIFDDQFSVERPDGSNFTLKIRSTKLEDSAMYFCASTGQGVNYGYTFGSGTRLTVV.

V is TRBV7-3 and J is TRBJ1-1, with D perhaps TRBD1 (6 bases). The CDR3 is 15 residues long. V dropped 2 bases and J dropped 6 bases, with 16 bases sitting between them. CDR1 and CDR2 from the germline V gene are SGHTA and FQGTGA. CDR3 nucleotide sequence: TGTGCCAGCAGCTTAGTCCCAGGGGAGGGAGCTGAAGCTTTCTTT. This gives the protein CASSLVPGEGAEAFF.

CDR3 loop: CASSPGAGNEQYV. The DNA of the CDR3 is TGTGCCAGCAGCCCTGGGGCGGGGAACGAGCAGTACGTC. This chain uses TRBV27 with TRBJ2-7, with D perhaps TRBD2 (6 bases). This CDR3 contains 13 residues. CDR1 is MNHEY, CDR2 SMNVEV, per germline (reference sequence). Trimming took 6 bases from V and 5 from J, leaving 14 bases between them.

This clone was detected a few times. This chain's CDR3 is CASSSDRAIGYTF. CDR3 in DNA: TGTGCCAGCAGCTCGGACAGGGCCATTGGCTACACCTTC. The V call is TRBV7-2, the J call TRBJ1-2; 8 bases fit TRBD1. Germline lookup yields CDR1 SGHTA and CDR2 FQGNSA. With 4 bases clipped from V and 7 bases from J, the junction kept 5 bases outside the gene matches. This CDR3 spans 13 amino acids.

This clone was found a few times. The chain is built from TRBV7-9 and TRBJ1-3; unclear D gene. The V gene lost 5 bases and the J gene lost 2 bases, with 13 bases spanning the gap. This CDR3 is built from 15 residues. CDR1 SEHNR and CDR2 FQNEAQ come from the germline V gene (reference sequence). The CDR3 nucleotides read TGTGCCAGCAGCGAGCTTATGGGCGCTGGAAACACCATATATTTT. Its protein is CASSELMGAGNTIYF.